Following are 5 T cell receptor beta chains from one sample sequenced in a study of STAT5B mutations in CD4+ large granular lymphocyte leukemia. Only in-frame clones appear in the TCRdb table, and some are missing; sequencing was by immunoSEQ multiplex PCR. The sample includes about 31,000 clones, less than 90% of them seen just once. The sequenced sample was CD4+ T cells from blood buffy coats. The receptors were sampled from a human donor in good health.

CDR3 DNA: TGTGCCAGCAGTCTCGACAGTTTGAACACTGAAGCTTTCTTT. It yields the protein CASSLDSLNTEAFF. The chain joins TRBV6-6 to TRBJ1-1; tentatively, D is TRBD1 (5 bases). The V and J ends lost 5 bases and 0 bases respectively, with 10 bases between them. Per germline, CDR1 MNHNY and CDR2 SVGAGI (reference sequence). The CDR3 extends over 14 amino acids.

The gene calls are TRBV11-2 and TRBJ2-6; perhaps TRBD2 as D (6 bases). Per germline, CDR1 SGHAT and CDR2 FQNNGV. The length of the CDR3 is 16 residues. V was cut by 7 bases and J by 2 bases, with 15 bases left in between. CDR3 loop: CASTIMRGAGANVLTF. The DNA of the CDR3 is TGTGCCAGCACCATCATGCGGGGAGCTGGGGCCAACGTCCTGACTTTC.

This chain connects TRBV28 to TRBJ1-2; D gene ambiguous. CDR1 and CDR2 from the germline V gene are MDHEN and SYDVKM. Trimming took off 3 bases at V and 2 bases at J, with 10 bases between the two ends. The CDR3 loop spans 14 amino acids. CDR3 sequence reads: CASSFGQANYGYTF. CDR3 in DNA: TGTGCCAGCAGTTTTGGGCAGGCAAACTATGGCTACACCTTC.

The genes are TRBV7-9 and TRBJ1-4; 10 bases fit TRBD1. V lost 5 bases and J lost 8; bases outside the gene matches: 8. The germline gives CDR1 SEHNR, CDR2 FQNEAQ (reference sequence). The CDR3 extends over 15 amino acids. For the CDR3, the DNA is TGTGCCAGCAGCGTCGACAGGGGGCTGGGGGAAAAACTGTTTTTT. Residues: CASSVDRGLGEKLFF.

The chain has TRBV6-5 and TRBJ2-1; tentatively, D is TRBD1 (6 bases). The CDR3 runs 13 residues. The V gene's germline CDR1 is MNHEY and CDR2 SVGAGI. The V end lost 10 bases, the J end lost 7 bases, and 17 bases lay between the germline ends. The CDR3 DNA reads as TGTGCCACCCGACTTGGACAGTTTAATGAGCAGTTCTTC. This codes for CATRLGQFNEQFF.